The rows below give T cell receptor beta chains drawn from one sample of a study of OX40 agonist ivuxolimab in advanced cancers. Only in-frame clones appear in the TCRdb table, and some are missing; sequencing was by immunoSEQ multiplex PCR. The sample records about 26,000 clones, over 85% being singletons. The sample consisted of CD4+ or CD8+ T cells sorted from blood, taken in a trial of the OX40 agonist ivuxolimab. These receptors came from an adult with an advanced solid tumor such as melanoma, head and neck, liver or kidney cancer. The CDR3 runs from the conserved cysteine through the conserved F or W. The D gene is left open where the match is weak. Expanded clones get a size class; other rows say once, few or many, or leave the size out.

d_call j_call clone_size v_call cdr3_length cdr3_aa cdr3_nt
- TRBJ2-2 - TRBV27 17 CASSNYRVPLNTGELFF TGTGCCAGCAGTAACTACAGGGTTCCCCTAAACACCGGGGAGCTGTTTTTT
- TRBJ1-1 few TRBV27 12 CASRTGNTEAFF TGTGCCAGCAGGACAGGGAACACTGAAGCTTTCTTT
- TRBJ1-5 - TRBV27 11 CASGINQPQHF TGTGCCAGCGGTATAAATCAGCCCCAGCATTTT
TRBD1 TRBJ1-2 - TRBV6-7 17 CASIPKVVGQPLYGYTF TGTGCCAGCATCCCTAAGGTGGTGGGACAGCCTTTATATGGCTACACCTTC
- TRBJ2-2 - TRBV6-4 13 CASSDADTGELFF TGTGCCAGCAGTGACGCTGACACCGGGGAGCTGTTTTTT
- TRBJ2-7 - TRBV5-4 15 CASSLGDVTSAEQYF TGTGCCAGCAGCTTGGGGGACGTCACCTCGGCGGAGCAGTACTTC
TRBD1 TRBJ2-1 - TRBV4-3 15 CASSQGDRGLNEQFF TGCGCCAGCAGCCAGGGGGACAGGGGGCTAAATGAGCAGTTCTTC
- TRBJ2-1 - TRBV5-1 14 CASSLLLVGNEQFF TGCGCCAGCAGCTTGCTACTAGTTGGGAATGAGCAGTTCTTC
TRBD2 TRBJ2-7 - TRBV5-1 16 CASTTSGGTTSYEQYF TGCGCCAGCACGACTAGCGGGGGCACTACCTCCTACGAGCAGTACTTC
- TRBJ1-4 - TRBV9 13 CASSVEGDEKLFF TGTGCCAGCAGCGTAGAGGGGGATGAAAAACTGTTTTTT
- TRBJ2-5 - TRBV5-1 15 CASSPLGGPQETQYF TGCGCCAGCAGCCCCTTGGGGGGGCCTCAAGAGACCCAGTACTTC
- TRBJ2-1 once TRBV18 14 CASSPTGMKNEQFF TGTGCCAGCTCACCGACTGGCATGAAAAATGAGCAGTTCTTC
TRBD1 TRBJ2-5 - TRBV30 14 CAWSVGTGWVTQYF TGTGCCTGGAGTGTAGGGACAGGTTGGGTGACCCAGTACTTC
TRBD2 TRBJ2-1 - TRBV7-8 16 CASSLDPSGSYNEQFF TGTGCCAGCAGCTTAGATCCTAGCGGGAGTTACAATGAGCAGTTCTTC
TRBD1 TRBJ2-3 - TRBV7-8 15 CASSSSGGLTDTQYF TGTGCCAGCAGCTCGTCAGGGGGCCTGACAGATACGCAGTATTTT
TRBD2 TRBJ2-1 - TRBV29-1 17 CSAEGTSGGSSYNEQFF TGCAGCGCCGAGGGGACTAGCGGGGGTTCCTCCTACAATGAGCAGTTCTTC
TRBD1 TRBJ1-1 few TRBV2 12 CAKGQINTEAFF TGTGCCAAGGGACAGATAAACACTGAAGCTTTCTTT
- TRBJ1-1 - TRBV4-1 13 CASSQDKGTEAFF TGCGCCAGCAGCCAAGACAAGGGCACTGAAGCTTTCTTT
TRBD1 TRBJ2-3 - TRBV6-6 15 CASGVPGQNTDTQYF TGTGCCAGCGGTGTACCGGGACAGAACACAGATACGCAGTATTTT
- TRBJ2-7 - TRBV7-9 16 CASSLERGTQTYEQYF TGTGCCAGCAGCTTAGAACGGGGGACTCAGACCTACGAGCAGTACTTC
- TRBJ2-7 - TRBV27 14 CASSFLGPLYEQYF TGTGCCAGCAGTTTCCTGGGACCCCTCTACGAGCAGTACTTC
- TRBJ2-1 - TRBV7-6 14 CASSSWSLDNEQFF TGTGCCAGCAGCTCATGGTCACTTGACAATGAGCAGTTCTTC
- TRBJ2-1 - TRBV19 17 CASSMVWKTGSYNEQFF TGTGCCAGTAGTATGGTTTGGAAAACCGGCTCCTACAATGAGCAGTTCTTC
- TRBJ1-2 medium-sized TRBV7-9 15 CASSDYGQLNYGYTF TGTGCCAGCAGCGACTATGGACAGTTAAACTATGGCTACACCTTC
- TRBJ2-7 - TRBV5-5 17 CASSLLWQVISPYEQYF TGTGCCAGCAGCTTGTTGTGGCAGGTTATATCCCCCTACGAGCAGTACTTC
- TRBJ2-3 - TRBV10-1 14 CASSDAAGTDTQYF TGCGCCAGCAGTGATGCAGCGGGCACAGATACGCAGTATTTT
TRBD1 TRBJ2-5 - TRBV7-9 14 CASSGQGAQETQYF TGTGCCAGCAGCGGACAGGGCGCCCAAGAGACCCAGTACTTC
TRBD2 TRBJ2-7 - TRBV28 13 CASRGSGTYEQYF TGTGCCAGCAGGGGTAGCGGGACCTACGAGCAGTACTTC
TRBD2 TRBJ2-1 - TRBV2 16 CASSLVASGTYNEQFF TGTGCCAGCAGTTTGGTGGCTAGCGGAACCTACAATGAGCAGTTCTTC
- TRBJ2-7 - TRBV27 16 CASSFNGGTYFYEQYF TGTGCCAGCAGTTTTAATGGTGGGACCTATTTCTACGAGCAGTACTTC
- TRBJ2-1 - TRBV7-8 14 CASSLRDGYNEQFF TGTGCCAGCAGCCTCCGGGACGGATACAATGAGCAGTTCTTC
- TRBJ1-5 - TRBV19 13 CASSRSVEQPQHF TGTGCCAGTAGTAGGTCGGTCGAACAGCCCCAGCATTTT
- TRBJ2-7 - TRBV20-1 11 CSARTPMEQYF TGCAGTGCTAGGACCCCCATGGAGCAGTACTTC
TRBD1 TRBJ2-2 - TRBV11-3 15 CASSPRTGDTGELFF TGTGCCAGCAGCCCACGGACAGGAGACACCGGGGAGCTGTTTTTT
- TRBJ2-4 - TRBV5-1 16 CASSTQSLGTKNIQYF TGCGCCAGCAGCACTCAATCACTGGGGACCAAAAACATTCAGTACTTC
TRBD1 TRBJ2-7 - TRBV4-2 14 CASSQVTGSYEQYF TGTGCCAGCAGCCAAGTGACAGGGTCTTACGAGCAGTACTTC
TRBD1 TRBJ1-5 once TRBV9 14 CASSVGDSDQPQHF TGTGCCAGCAGCGTAGGGGACAGCGATCAGCCCCAGCATTTT
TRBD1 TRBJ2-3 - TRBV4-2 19 CASSQVWLDGTGDTDTQYF TGTGCCAGCAGCCAAGTTTGGTTAGATGGGACAGGAGACACAGATACGCAGTATTTT
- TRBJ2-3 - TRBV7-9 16 CASSPGDSATTDTQYF TGTGCCAGCAGCCCCGGCGACTCAGCTACCACAGATACGCAGTATTTT
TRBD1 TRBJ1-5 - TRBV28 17 CASSLWGGQGAKQPQHF TGTGCCAGCAGTTTATGGGGGGGACAGGGGGCGAAGCAGCCCCAGCATTTT
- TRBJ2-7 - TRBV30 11 CAWEFSYEQYF TGTGCCTGGGAGTTTTCCTACGAGCAGTACTTC
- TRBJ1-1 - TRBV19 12 CASKGGHTEAFF TGTGCCAGTAAGGGGGGCCACACTGAAGCTTTCTTT
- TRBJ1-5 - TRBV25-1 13 CASSESAGQPQHF TGTGCCAGCAGTGAATCGGCGGGCCAGCCCCAGCATTTT
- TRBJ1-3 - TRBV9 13 CASSGASGNTIYF TGTGCCAGCAGCGGAGCCTCTGGAAACACCATATATTTT
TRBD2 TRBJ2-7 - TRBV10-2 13 CASAAGGPYEQYF TGCGCCAGTGCCGCGGGAGGTCCCTACGAGCAGTACTTC
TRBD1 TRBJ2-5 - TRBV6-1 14 CASSDYRGLETQYF TGTGCCAGCAGTGATTACAGGGGGCTAGAGACCCAGTACTTC
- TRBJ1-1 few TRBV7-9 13 CASSTPGPAEAFF TGTGCCAGCAGTACCCCAGGGCCTGCTGAAGCTTTCTTT
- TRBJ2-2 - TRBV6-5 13 CASSSAGPGELFF TGTGCCAGCAGTTCTGCTGGCCCCGGGGAGCTGTTTTTT
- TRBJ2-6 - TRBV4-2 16 CASSPTVYSGANVLTF TGTGCCAGCAGCCCGACAGTGTACTCTGGGGCCAACGTCCTGACTTTC
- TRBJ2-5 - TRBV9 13 CASSGGQEETQYF TGTGCCAGCAGCGGGGGACAAGAAGAGACCCAGTACTTC
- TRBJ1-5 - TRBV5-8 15 CASSFRDQGGQPQHF TGTGCCAGCAGCTTTAGGGACCAGGGCGGGCAGCCCCAGCATTTT
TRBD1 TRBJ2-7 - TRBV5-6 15 CASSLEGASSYEQYF TGTGCCAGCAGCTTAGAGGGGGCGAGCTCCTACGAGCAGTACTTC
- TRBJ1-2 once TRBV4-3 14 CASSQGTAERGYTF TGCGCCAGCAGCCAAGGGACAGCCGAAAGGGGCTACACCTTC
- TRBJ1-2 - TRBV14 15 CASSHFELPTYGYTF TGTGCCAGCAGCCACTTCGAGCTACCCACCTATGGCTACACCTTC